This TCR beta chain was sequenced for a study of CD8+CD57+ T cells in acquired aplastic anemia. Overall study results and limits: Shared by patients and controls, almost 30 CD8+ CDR3s were abundant in patients.

This clonotype was detected ten times or more. Its antigen is unknown. Selection for sequencing was limited to patients who had shown CD8+CD57+ cell expansion by flow cytometry. Every patient presented with severe acquired aplastic anemia. Prior therapy had not been administered to any patient at the time of blood sampling. The germline gives CDR1 SQVTM, CDR2 ANQGSEA. There are 12 residues in the CDR3. Trimming pared 6 bases from V and 5 bases from J, leaving 13 bases between. CDR3 and TCR beta VDJ profiling relied on a genomic DNA template. A single record per CDR3 protein comes from TCRdb applying MiXCR to the reads. The sample lists around 200,000 distinct CDR3 sequences, around half occurring once.

The sequence was collected from a human donor with aplastic anemia. The sequenced sample was sorted CD4+, CD8+, or CD8+CD57+ T cells (not recorded which) from PBMCs. This chain uses TRBV29-1 with TRBJ1-1; D is unclear. CDR3 in amino acids: CSVMDPGTEAFF. As DNA, the CDR3 is TGCAGCGTGATGGACCCGGGGACTGAAGCTTTCTTT.